This T cell receptor beta chain was captured in a study of naive and memory T cell subsets (dated by TCRdb to about 2017). Regarding the research as a whole: According to the figure summarizing the samples, there were 10 or so blood donors, 7 tuberculin skin test biopsies and 3 saline control biopsies. PCR2 was typically a SYBR Green qPCR stopped at a set threshold; low-input samples could instead use end-point PCR (around 6 cycles).

In its sample, this clonotype was seen many times. Its antigen is not yet known. There are no base qualities to consult, and no much larger clone falls within one base. A robust, sensitive protocol for the amplification, sequencing and analysis of TCRs was described in the study, in which 3' ligation of a UMI-containing oligonucleotide to TCR cDNA was used. For whole blood analysis, 2 to 2.5 ml of peripheral blood was drawn from adult healthy volunteers into Tempus tubes, and RNA was extracted according to the manufacturer's instructions. Total RNA was treated with RQ1 DNase, without cell sorting, prior to reverse transcription, with an input of about 1 to 1,100 ng being targeted. Libraries were prepared from skin biopsies and whole blood so that pipeline robustness could be tested in samples in which T cells form a minority population. The CDR1 and CDR2 encoded by the germline V gene (reference sequence) are DFQATT and SNEGSKA. Including cysteine and phenylalanine, the CDR3 has 14 amino acids. Only CDR3 DNA remains: 42 bases, in frame from the first base. V and J are trimmed by 0 bases and 5 bases, and the gene matches miss 1 base of the junction.

Library generation was performed with 5' RACE. The ligated cDNA was amplified in four rounds of PCR with nested alpha and beta constant region primers together with the SP2 primer. For the blood and skin samples, reverse transcription of TCR RNA was done with SuperScript IV along with alpha and beta constant region primers. An oligonucleotide carrying the Illumina SP2 primer and a UMI was ligated to the 3' end of the cDNA by means of T4 RNA ligase 1. To prevent hairpin formation, the 12-nucleotide UMI was made up of two random hexamers with an eight-base spacer between them. From the second PCR onward, the TCR alpha and beta chain libraries were handled separately, and dual indexing was used for multiplexing. After pooling, the indexed libraries were analyzed by capillary electrophoresis and sequenced on either an Illumina MiSeq or NextSeq. Libraries were spiked with PhiX DNA at 5-7% so that base diversity was increased and cluster recognition was improved. In the original analysis: Demultiplexor pulled UMIs out of read 2, joined the UMIs with the TCR sequence from read 1, and separated reads according to sample indices. Decombinator identified V and J genes and V-J junctions and gave each TCR a five-part identifier that included V and J deletions. Collapsinator relied on UMIs to correct both sequencing errors and PCR amplification heterogeneity, producing a UMI-based abundance for each TCR. Identifiers were converted to nucleotide sequence by CDR3Translator and translated to amino acids, and CDR3 regions were extracted on the basis of terminal motifs. Error-corrected counts of alpha and beta TCRs from blood and skin were compared after being normalized to the amount of input RNA. TCRdb reprocessed the public reads (quality trimming at Q25 with fastp, clone calling with MiXCR) and kept in-frame beta chains. For every CDR3 protein sequence, its rows merge into one entry that carries the most common genes and DNA. Here the V and J calls rest on TCRdb's processing, not on the authors' analysis. In this sample the table shows some 60,000 distinct CDR3 sequences, about 7.1% of which occur a single time. The ten largest clones take up just over 9.5% of the sample.

Study-wide findings and limitations: The RNA-based method was acknowledged as potentially sensitive to TCR transcript changes with T cell activation and differentiation.

The sequence was collected from a female donor in good health. This chain is built from TRBV20-1 and TRBJ1-6, and TRBD1 matches 7 of the central bases. The CDR3 region has the sequence CSAREGTDNSPLHF. In nucleotides, the sequence is TGCAGTGCTAGAGAGGGGACAGATAATTCACCCCTCCACTTT.